This TCR beta chain was identified during a study of T cells after somatic rescue of genetic block. Using immunoSEQ multiplex PCR, the repertoire was profiled, and TCRdb retains in-frame clones only, with some absent. The sample yields roughly 71,000 clones, roughly 90% seen once. CDR1 is MGHRA and CDR2 is YSYEKL in the germline V gene. This CDR3 has 15 residues. The V end was cut by 0 bases, the J end by 2 bases, with 11 bases between. The table lists this clone with a count of one. The specimen sequenced was peripheral blood mononuclear cells (PBMCs). This TCR came from a man aged 30 to 39. The rearrangement joins TRBV4-1 to TRBJ2-7, with D uncertain. Here the CDR3 reads CASSQDGRLAYEQYF. In nucleotides, the CDR3 is TGCGCCAGCAGCCAAGATGGCAGGCTGGCCTACGAGCAGTACTTC.